This T cell receptor beta chain stems from a study of control samples from healthy donors and cancer patients. The assay was immunoSEQ multiplex PCR, and TCRdb's table has in-frame clones only and misses some. The table lists some 79,000 clones, approximately 90% of them singletons. Germline V lookup: CDR1 SGHTA, CDR2 FQGNSA. V was pared by 5 bases and J by 1 base, with 5 bases of the junction left unmatched. The CDR3 is 16 amino acids. Sequenced: blood. The rearrangement uses TRBV7-2 and TRBJ1-5; 10 positions match TRBD1. The TCR originated in a middle-aged man in good health. The DNA of the CDR3 is TGTGCCAGCAGCCGGGACAGGGGAGGCAGCAATCAGCCCCAGCATTTT. Its translation is CASSRDRGGSNQPQHF.